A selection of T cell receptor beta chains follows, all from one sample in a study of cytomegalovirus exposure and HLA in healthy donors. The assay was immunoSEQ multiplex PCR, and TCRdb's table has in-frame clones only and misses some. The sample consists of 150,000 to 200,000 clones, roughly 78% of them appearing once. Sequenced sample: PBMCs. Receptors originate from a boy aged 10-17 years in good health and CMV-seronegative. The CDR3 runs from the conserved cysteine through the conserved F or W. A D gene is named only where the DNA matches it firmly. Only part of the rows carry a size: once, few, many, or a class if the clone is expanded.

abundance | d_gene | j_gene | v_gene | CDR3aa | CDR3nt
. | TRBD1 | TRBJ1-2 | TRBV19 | CASTQRTGQSYTF | TGTGCCAGTACCCAGAGGACAGGCCAATCATACACCTTC
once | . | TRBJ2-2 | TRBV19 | CASSRKPRGKSGELFF | TGTGCCAGTAGCCGAAAACCCCGGGGAAAATCCGGGGAGCTGTTTTTT
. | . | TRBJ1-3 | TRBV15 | CATSRGSGNTIYF | TGTGCCACCAGCAGAGGTTCGGGAAACACCATATATTTT
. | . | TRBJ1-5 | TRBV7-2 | CASSSGLVTQPQHF | TGTGCCAGCAGCTCGGGACTTGTAACGCAGCCCCAGCATTTT
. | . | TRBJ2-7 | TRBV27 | CASSLAGKTNEQYF | TGTGCCAGCAGTTTAGCGGGGAAGACTAACGAGCAGTACTTC
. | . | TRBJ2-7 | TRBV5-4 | CASSLEGRQDYEQYF | TGTGCCAGCAGCTTGGAGGGCCGACAGGACTACGAGCAGTACTTC
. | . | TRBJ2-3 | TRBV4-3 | CASSQEYVPGTSTDTQYF | TGCGCCAGCAGCCAAGAATACGTTCCGGGAACTAGCACAGATACGCAGTATTTT
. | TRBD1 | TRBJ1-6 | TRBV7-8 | CASSFTDRGNSPLHF | TGTGCCAGCAGCTTCACGGACAGGGGAAATTCACCCCTCCACTTT
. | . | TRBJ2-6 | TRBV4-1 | CASSQDHRTSGANVLTF | TGCGCCAGCAGCCAAGATCACAGGACCTCTGGGGCCAACGTCCTGACTTTC
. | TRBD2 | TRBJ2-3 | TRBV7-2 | CASTLIAGVDTQYF | TGTGCCAGCACCCTCATAGCGGGAGTCGATACGCAGTATTTT
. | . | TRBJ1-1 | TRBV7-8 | CASSPRRNTEAFF | TGTGCCAGCAGCCCGAGGAGGAACACTGAAGCTTTCTTT
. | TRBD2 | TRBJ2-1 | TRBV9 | CASSPRGNMDNEQFF | TGTGCCAGCAGCCCGCGGGGGAATATGGACAATGAGCAGTTCTTC
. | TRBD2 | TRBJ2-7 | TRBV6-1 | CASRVAGGTSYEQYF | TGTGCCAGCAGGGTAGCGGGGGGAACCTCCTACGAGCAGTACTTC
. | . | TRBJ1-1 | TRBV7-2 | CASSLGADLKAEAFF | TGTGCCAGCAGCTTGGGGGCAGACCTAAAAGCTGAAGCTTTCTTT
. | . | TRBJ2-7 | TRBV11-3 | CASSLSGDVHEQYF | TGTGCCAGCAGCTTGTCCGGGGATGTCCACGAGCAGTACTTC
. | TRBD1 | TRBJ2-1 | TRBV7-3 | CASSSGQARGEQFF | TGTGCCAGCAGCTCCGGACAGGCCAGGGGAGAGCAGTTCTTC
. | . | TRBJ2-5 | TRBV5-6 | CASSLTREETQYF | TGTGCCAGCAGCTTGACCAGGGAAGAGACCCAGTACTTC
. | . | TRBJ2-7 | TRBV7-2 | CASSFVQGPHEQYF | TGTGCCAGCAGCTTCGTCCAGGGTCCCCACGAGCAGTACTTC
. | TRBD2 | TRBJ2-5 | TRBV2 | CASSEPRGGFQETQYF | TGTGCCAGCAGTGAACCCCGCGGGGGTTTCCAAGAGACCCAGTACTTC
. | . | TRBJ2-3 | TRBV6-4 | CTSSVSGAGTDTQYF | TGTACCAGCAGTGTATCAGGGGCGGGCACAGATACGCAGTATTTT
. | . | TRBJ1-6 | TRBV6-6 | CASSYGSSYNSPLHF | TGTGCCAGCAGTTATGGGAGCTCCTATAATTCACCCCTCCACTTT
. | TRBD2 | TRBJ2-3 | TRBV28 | CASNPRVWEGGRSSTDTQYF | TGTGCCAGCAACCCCCGGGTTTGGGAGGGAGGGAGATCTAGCACAGATACGCAGTATTTT
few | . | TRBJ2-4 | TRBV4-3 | CASSQDRAGMDIQYF | TGCGCCAGCAGCCAAGATCGCGCAGGGATGGACATTCAGTACTTC
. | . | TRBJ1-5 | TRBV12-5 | CASGLGPILGARQPQHF | TGTGCTAGTGGTTTGGGTCCCATTCTAGGCGCGAGGCAGCCCCAGCATTTT
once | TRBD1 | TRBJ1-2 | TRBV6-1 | CASNPGQSNYGYTF | TGTGCCAGCAACCCGGGACAGTCAAACTATGGCTACACCTTC
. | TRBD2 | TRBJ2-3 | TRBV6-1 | CASSEEPSGSYTDTQYF | TGTGCCAGCAGTGAAGAGCCTAGCGGGTCTTACACAGATACGCAGTATTTT
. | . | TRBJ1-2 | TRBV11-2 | CASSLLGAYYGYTF | TGTGCCAGCAGCTTACTGGGGGCTTACTATGGCTACACCTTC
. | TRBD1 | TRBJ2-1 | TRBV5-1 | CASSIGQGPYNEQFF | TGCGCCAGCAGCATAGGACAGGGGCCCTACAATGAGCAGTTCTTC
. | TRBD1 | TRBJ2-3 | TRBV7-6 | CASSLELDRGDWNTQYF | TGTGCCAGCAGCTTAGAGTTGGACAGGGGGGATTGGAATACGCAGTATTTT
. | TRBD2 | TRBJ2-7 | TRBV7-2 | CASSLGLAETYEQYF | TGTGCCAGCAGCTTAGGACTAGCGGAAACCTACGAGCAGTACTTC
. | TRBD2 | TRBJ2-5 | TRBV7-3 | CASSSRGLAEETQYF | TGTGCCAGCAGTTCAAGGGGACTAGCGGAAGAGACCCAGTACTTC
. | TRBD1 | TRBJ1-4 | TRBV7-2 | CASSLTGRNEKLFF | TGTGCCAGCAGCTTGACAGGGCGAAATGAAAAACTGTTTTTT
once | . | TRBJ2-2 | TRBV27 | CASSLGGAGELFF | TGTGCCAGCAGTCTAGGTGGTGCGGGGGAGCTGTTTTTT
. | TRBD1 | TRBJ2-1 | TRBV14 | CASSPHRGQYNEQFF | TGTGCCAGCAGTCCCCACAGGGGGCAATACAATGAGCAGTTCTTC
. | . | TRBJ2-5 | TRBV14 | CASSRAVRGETQYF | TGTGCCAGCAGCCGGGCGGTGCGGGGTGAGACCCAGTACTTC
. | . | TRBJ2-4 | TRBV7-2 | CASSSAEIWIQYF | TGTGCCAGCAGCTCGGCGGAGATTTGGATTCAGTACTTC
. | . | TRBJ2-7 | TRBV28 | CASSLAGYEQYF | TGTGCCAGCAGTTTAGCAGGGTACGAGCAGTACTTC
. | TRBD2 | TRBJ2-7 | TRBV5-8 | CASSPGLADTYEQYF | TGTGCCAGCAGCCCGGGACTAGCGGACACCTACGAGCAGTACTTC
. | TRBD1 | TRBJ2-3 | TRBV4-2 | CASSQETGPDTQYF | TGTGCCAGCAGCCAAGAGACAGGGCCAGATACGCAGTATTTT
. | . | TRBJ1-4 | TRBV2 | CASSWTGGREKLFF | TGTGCCAGCAGTTGGACTGGGGGGAGAGAAAAACTGTTTTTT
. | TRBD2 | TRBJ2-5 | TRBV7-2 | CASSPGLAGVWETQYF | TGTGCCAGCAGTCCGGGACTAGCGGGAGTTTGGGAGACCCAGTACTTC
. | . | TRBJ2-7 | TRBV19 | CASSSHRLYYEQYF | TGTGCCAGTAGTAGTCACAGATTATACTACGAGCAGTACTTC
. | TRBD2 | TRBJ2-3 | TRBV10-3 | CALASGGADTQYF | TGTGCCCTGGCTAGCGGGGGTGCAGATACGCAGTATTTT
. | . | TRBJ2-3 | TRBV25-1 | CASRDSSTDTQYF | TGTGCCAGCAGGGACAGCAGCACAGATACGCAGTATTTT
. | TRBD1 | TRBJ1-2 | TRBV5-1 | CASSPEAAGGYGYTF | TGCGCCAGCAGCCCGGAGGCGGCAGGGGGCTATGGCTACACCTTC
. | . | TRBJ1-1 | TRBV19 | CASSIAAGMNTEAFF | TGTGCCAGTAGTATTGCTGCAGGGATGAACACTGAAGCTTTCTTT
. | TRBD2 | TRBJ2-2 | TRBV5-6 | CASSPLAGGTNTGELFF | TGTGCCAGCAGCCCGCTAGCGGGGGGGACGAACACCGGGGAGCTGTTTTTT
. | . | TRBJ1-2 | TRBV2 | CASSQPHRERSLANYGYTF | TGTGCCAGCAGTCAACCTCACAGGGAGAGGTCTTTAGCGAACTATGGCTACACCTTC
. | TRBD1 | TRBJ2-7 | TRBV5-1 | CASSFQPGQGYEQYF | TGCGCCAGCAGCTTTCAGCCGGGACAGGGGTACGAGCAGTACTTC
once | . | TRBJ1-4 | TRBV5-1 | CASSIGRRDTQEKLFF | TGCGCCAGCAGCATCGGACGCCGGGACACTCAGGAAAAACTGTTTTTT